The clone carrying this TCR beta chain was found a few times. Its antigen is not identified. TCRdb fed the RT-PCR reads into MiXCR, producing one record per CDR3 protein. The table lists hundreds of thousands of distinct CDR3 sequences, 15% to 19% of them singletons. This entry belongs to a study of response to subunit inactivated influenza vaccine. Study-level findings and limits: New T cells are recruited in small numbers by each seasonal influenza vaccination, according to the authors' suggestion.

The CDR3 contains 16 residues. Germline CDR1 reads SEHNR; CDR2 reads FQNEAQ (reference sequence). V trimming: 4 bases; J trimming: 0 bases; junction bases outside the gene matches: 3. The chain employs TRBV7-9 and TRBJ2-7; TRBD2 matches at 13 bases. The clonotype originates from a man aged 50 or older who received an inactivated influenza vaccine. The specimen comprised PBMCs from blood, sampled less than 13 days after vaccination. The CDR3 region is CASSSGLAGISYEQYF. The CDR3 DNA reads TGTGCCAGCAGCTCGGGACTAGCGGGGATCTCCTACGAGCAGTACTTC.